The 11 T cell receptor beta chains given below trace back to one sample, sequenced in a study of T cell responses to AZD1222 COVID-19 vaccine. The method was immunoSEQ multiplex PCR; TCRdb's version includes in-frame clones alone and lacks a portion of them. This table has 150,000 to 200,000 clones, 85% to 95% appearing once. The specimen comprised peripheral blood, sampled on day 0 of AZD1222 vaccination. The origin of the receptors is an adult in good health.

The chain couples TRBV3-1 (or the pseudogene TRBV3-2) to TRBJ1-3; D is undetermined. There are 11 residues in the CDR3. Germline V gives CDR1 LGHDT, CDR2 YNNKEL (reference sequence). V was trimmed by 6 bases and J by 2 bases, leaving 2 bases between them. CDR3 sequence (DNA): TGTGCCAGCAGGGCTGGAAACACCATATATTTT. It codes for CASRAGNTIYF.

J is TRBJ2-5 and V is TRBV4-2; possibly TRBD2 for D (6 bases). CDR3 length: 16 amino acids. Per germline, CDR1 LGHNA and CDR2 YNFKEQ. V was pared by 1 base and J by 3 bases, with 15 bases between. The CDR3, as DNA: TGTGCCAGCAGCCAAGCGTACCGGCGGGAAGAAGAGACCCAGTACTTC. Translated: CASSQAYRREEETQYF.

This chain uses TRBV9 with TRBJ2-1; 7 nucleotides agree with TRBD2. Germline V gives CDR1 SGDLS, CDR2 YYNGEE. This CDR3 is 17 amino acids long. Trimming took 0 bases from V and 0 from J; bases not matched to a gene: 6. For the CDR3, the DNA is TGTGCCAGCAGCGTAGAGGGCGGCGGGAGCTCCTACAATGAGCAGTTCTTC. Translated: CASSVEGGGSSYNEQFF.

The table lists this clone with a count of one. The chain recombines TRBV6-5 with TRBJ1-5, with 8 bases fitting TRBD1. The CDR3 is made up of 15 amino acids. Trimming removed 5 bases from V and 2 bases from J; junction bases left unmatched: 5. From germline, CDR1 is MNHEY and CDR2 SVGAGI. The CDR3: CASSPYRGGNQPQHF. As DNA, the CDR3 is TGTGCCAGCAGTCCTTACAGGGGGGGCAATCAGCCCCAGCATTTT.

V and J are TRBV9 and TRBJ2-7, with D tentatively TRBD1 (5 bases). Trimming stripped 0 bases from V and 2 bases from J, with 12 bases between. The CDR3 has 15 amino acids. CDR1 and CDR2 (germline): SGDLS, YYNGEE. The CDR3 loop reads CASSVGSTEAYEQYF. CDR3 in DNA: TGTGCCAGCAGCGTAGGGTCGACAGAGGCCTACGAGCAGTACTTC. The whole variable domain, filled in from reference TRBV9 and TRBJ2-7, reads DSGVTQTPKHLITATGQRVTLRCSPRSGDLSVYWYQQSLDQGLQFLIQYYNGEERAKGNILERFSAQQFPDLHSELNLSSLELGDSALYFCASSVGSTEAYEQYFGPGTRLTVT.

The chain combines TRBV25-1 with TRBJ2-5; D is unresolved. The V gene's germline CDR1 is MGHDK and CDR2 SYGVNS. CDR3 length: 13 amino acids. V was clipped by 6 bases and J by 1 base, with 9 bases between them. CDR3 residues: CASRQEPQETQYF. DNA for the CDR3: TGTGCCAGCAGGCAGGAACCCCAAGAGACCCAGTACTTC.

V gene TRBV28 combines with J gene TRBJ1-4, with D possibly being TRBD1 (5 bases). Trimming left V 3 bases short and J 7 bases short, with 12 bases between. The length of the CDR3 is 14 residues. The germline gives CDR1 MDHEN, CDR2 SYDVKM. The CDR3 spells CASSFSGVGEKLFF. DNA for the CDR3: TGTGCCAGCAGTTTTTCGGGGGTTGGTGAAAAACTGTTTTTT.

The chain joins TRBV28 to TRBJ2-5; TRBD1 agrees at 7 bases. Germline V gives CDR1 MDHEN, CDR2 SYDVKM. V lost 3 bases, J lost 5 bases, and 6 bases stayed unmatched. The CDR3 spans 14 residues. CDR3: CASSLTGPGETQYF. CDR3 bases: TGTGCCAGCAGTTTGACAGGGCCTGGGGAGACCCAGTACTTC.

This clone appeared once. This sequence joins TRBV5-1 and TRBJ2-1; 7 bases are shared with TRBD2. The J segment lost 2 bases and the V segment lost 3 bases, leaving 5 bases of the junction unmatched. This CDR3 spans 15 amino acids. Germline CDR1 and CDR2: SGHRS and YFSETQ. CDR3 sequence: CASSSMAGAYNEQFF. DNA of the CDR3: TGCGCCAGCAGCTCCATGGCGGGAGCCTACAATGAGCAGTTCTTC.

The chain links TRBV7-9 to TRBJ1-1; D gene ambiguous. CDR3 length: 14 amino acids. Trimming left V 6 bases short and J 1 base short, with 12 bases between. Germline values: CDR1 SEHNR, CDR2 FQNEAQ (reference sequence). CDR3 nucleotide sequence: TGTGCCAGCAGTGACCCGACGGGGAACACTGAAGCTTTCTTT. This gives the protein CASSDPTGNTEAFF.

V usage is TRBV4-2 and J usage is TRBJ1-4; 8 nucleotides match TRBD1. The CDR3 totals 15 residues. V was clipped by 4 bases and J by 9 bases; unmatched bases: 10. The germline V gene has CDR1 LGHNA and CDR2 YNFKEQ. CDR3 amino acids: CASSPTGQGVKKLFF. CDR3 DNA: TGTGCCAGCAGCCCGACTGGACAGGGAGTCAAAAAACTGTTTTTT.